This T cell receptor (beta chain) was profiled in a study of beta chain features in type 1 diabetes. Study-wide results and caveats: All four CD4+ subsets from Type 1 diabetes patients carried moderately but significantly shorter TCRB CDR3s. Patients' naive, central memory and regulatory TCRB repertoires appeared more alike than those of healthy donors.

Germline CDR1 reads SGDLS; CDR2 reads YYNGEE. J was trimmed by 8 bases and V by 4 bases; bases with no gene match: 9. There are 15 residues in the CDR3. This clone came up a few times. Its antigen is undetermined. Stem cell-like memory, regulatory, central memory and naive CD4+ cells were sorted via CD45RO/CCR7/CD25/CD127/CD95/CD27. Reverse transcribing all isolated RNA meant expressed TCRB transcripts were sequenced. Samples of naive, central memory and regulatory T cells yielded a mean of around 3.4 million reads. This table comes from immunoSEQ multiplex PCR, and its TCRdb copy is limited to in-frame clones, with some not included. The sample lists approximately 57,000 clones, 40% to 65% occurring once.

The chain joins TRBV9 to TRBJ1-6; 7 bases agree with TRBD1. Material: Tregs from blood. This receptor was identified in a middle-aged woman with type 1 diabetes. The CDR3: CASSTDRARDSPLHF. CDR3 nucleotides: TGTGCCAGCAGCACCGACAGGGCCCGGGATTCACCCCTCCACTTT. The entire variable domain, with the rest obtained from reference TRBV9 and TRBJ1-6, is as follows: DSGVTQTPKHLITATGQRVTLRCSPRSGDLSVYWYQQSLDQGLQFLIQYYNGEERAKGNILERFSAQQFPDLHSELNLSSLELGDSALYFCASSTDRARDSPLHFGNGTRLTVT.